This TCR beta chain was sequenced during a study of T cell responses to AZD1222 COVID-19 vaccine. Overall study: Doses given second, at about 4 or about 12 weeks, were pooled.

CDR1 is SGDLS and CDR2 is YYNGEE in the germline V gene. The CDR3 spans 16 residues. After removal of 0 bases from V and 8 bases from J, the junction contained 10 bases not matched to a gene. Sequencing was performed with immunoSEQ multiplex PCR; in TCRdb, only in-frame clones are kept and a portion is missing. Of around 130,000 clones listed, about 93% are singletons. V is TRBV9 and J is TRBJ1-4, with 7 bases that match TRBD1. The sequence derives from an adult in good health. Here the sequenced sample was peripheral blood, taken on day 0 of AZD1222 vaccination. The CDR3 sequence is CASSVGGTGEEEKLFF. The CDR3, as DNA: TGTGCCAGCAGCGTAGGTGGTACAGGGGAGGAGGAAAAACTGTTTTTT.